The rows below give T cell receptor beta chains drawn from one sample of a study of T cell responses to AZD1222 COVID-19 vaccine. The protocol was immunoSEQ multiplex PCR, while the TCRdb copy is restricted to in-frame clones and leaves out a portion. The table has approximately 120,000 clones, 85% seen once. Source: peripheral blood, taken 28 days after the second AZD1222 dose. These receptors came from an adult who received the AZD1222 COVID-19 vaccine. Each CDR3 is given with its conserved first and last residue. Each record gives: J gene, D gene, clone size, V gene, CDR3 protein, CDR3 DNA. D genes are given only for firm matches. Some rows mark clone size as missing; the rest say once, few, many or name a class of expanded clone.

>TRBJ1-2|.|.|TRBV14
CASRPSGAQGSTF
TGTGCCAGCAGACCCTCGGGGGCACAGGGATCTACCTTC
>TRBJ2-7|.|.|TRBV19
CASRSGPREQYF
TGTGCCAGTAGGTCCGGGCCCCGGGAGCAGTACTTC
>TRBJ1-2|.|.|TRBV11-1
CASRDSPNYGYTF
TGTGCCAGCAGGGACAGTCCTAACTATGGCTACACCTTC
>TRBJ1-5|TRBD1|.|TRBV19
CASRNGQGGRVGQPQHF
TGTGCCAGTAGAAACGGTCAAGGGGGCAGAGTAGGCCAGCCCCAGCATTTT
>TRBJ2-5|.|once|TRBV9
CASSVTGLQETQYF
TGTGCCAGCAGCGTAACCGGGCTTCAAGAGACCCAGTACTTC
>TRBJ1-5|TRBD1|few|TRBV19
CASSDRGQPQHF
TGTGCCAGTAGTGACAGGGGTCAGCCCCAGCATTTT
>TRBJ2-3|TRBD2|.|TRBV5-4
CASSPAAAGGTDTQYF
TGTGCCAGCAGTCCCGCCGCGGCGGGGGGCACAGATACGCAGTATTTT
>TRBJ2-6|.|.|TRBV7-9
CANTFSGANVLTF
TGTGCCAACACATTCTCTGGGGCCAACGTCCTGACTTTC
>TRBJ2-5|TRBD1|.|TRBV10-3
CAISASTGGWQETQYF
TGTGCCATCAGTGCCTCGACAGGGGGGTGGCAAGAGACCCAGTACTTC
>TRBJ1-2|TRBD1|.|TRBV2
CANTRDRGDYGYTF
TGTGCCAACACACGGGACAGGGGGGACTATGGCTACACCTTC
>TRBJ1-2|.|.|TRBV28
CASSLIPGSYGYTF
TGTGCCAGCAGTTTAATCCCAGGTTCCTATGGCTACACCTTC
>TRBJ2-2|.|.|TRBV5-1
CASTRAGPSNTGELFF
TGCGCCAGCACTAGGGCAGGCCCCTCGAACACCGGGGAGCTGTTTTTT
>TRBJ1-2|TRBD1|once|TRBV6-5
CASNPTGAGYGYTF
TGTGCCAGCAACCCAACAGGGGCAGGCTATGGCTACACCTTC
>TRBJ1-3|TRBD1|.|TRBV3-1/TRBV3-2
CASSQDWDRVNTIYF
TGTGCCAGCAGCCAAGACTGGGACAGGGTGAACACCATATATTTT
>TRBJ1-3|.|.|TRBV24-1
CATSEVGGNTIYF
TGTGCCACCAGTGAAGTGGGAGGAAACACCATATATTTT
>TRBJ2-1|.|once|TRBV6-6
CASNRDRLYEQFF
TGTGCCAGCAATCGGGACCGACTCTATGAGCAGTTCTTC
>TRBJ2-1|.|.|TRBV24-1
CATMDPPEQFF
TGTGCCACCATGGACCCCCCTGAGCAGTTCTTC
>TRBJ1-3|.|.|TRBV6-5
CASSSDSSGNTIYF
TGTGCCAGCAGCTCAGACAGCTCTGGAAACACCATATATTTT
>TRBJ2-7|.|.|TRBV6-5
CASRTPSSYEQYF
TGTGCCAGCAGGACACCTAGCTCCTACGAGCAGTACTTC
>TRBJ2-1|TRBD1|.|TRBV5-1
CASSHRDSWEQFF
TGCGCCAGCAGCCACCGGGACAGTTGGGAGCAGTTCTTC
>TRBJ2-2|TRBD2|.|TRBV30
CAWSVAGRTNTGELFF
TGTGCCTGGAGTGTAGCGGGACGGACGAACACCGGGGAGCTGTTTTTT
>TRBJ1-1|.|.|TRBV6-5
CASSPGRVTEAFF
TGTGCCAGTTCCCCGGGACGGGTCACTGAAGCTTTCTTT
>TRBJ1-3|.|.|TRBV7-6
CASSIGSPRFGNTIYF
TGTGCCAGCAGTATTGGATCCCCGAGGTTCGGAAACACCATATATTTT
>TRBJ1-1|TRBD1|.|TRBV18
CASSPGTGPDTEAFF
TGTGCCAGCTCACCAGGGACAGGGCCTGACACTGAAGCTTTCTTT
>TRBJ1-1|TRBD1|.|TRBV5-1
CASSLPRGVDTEAFF
TGCGCCAGCAGCTTGCCCAGGGGGGTCGACACTGAAGCTTTCTTT
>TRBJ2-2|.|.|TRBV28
CATLMSPGELFF
TGTGCCACGTTGATGTCACCCGGGGAGCTGTTTTTT
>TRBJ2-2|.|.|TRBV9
CASSVRGLSAGELFF
TGTGCCAGCAGCGTACGGGGACTGTCGGCCGGGGAGCTGTTTTTT
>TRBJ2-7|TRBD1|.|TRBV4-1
CASRQSGAGQGSYEQYF
TGCGCCAGCAGACAATCGGGAGCGGGACAGGGGTCCTACGAGCAGTACTTC
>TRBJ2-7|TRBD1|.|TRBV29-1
CSAGDRATYEQYF
TGCAGCGCAGGGGACAGGGCAACCTACGAGCAGTACTTC
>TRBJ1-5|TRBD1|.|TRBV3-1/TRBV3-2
CASSPTKPGTGFMQPQHF
TGTGCCAGCAGCCCGACGAAACCAGGGACAGGCTTCATGCAGCCCCAGCATTTT
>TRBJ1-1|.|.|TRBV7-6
CASSLAAENTEAFF
TGTGCCAGCAGCTTAGCGGCGGAGAACACTGAAGCTTTCTTT
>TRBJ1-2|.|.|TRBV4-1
CASSATGNRYGYTF
TGCGCCAGCAGCGCCACAGGGAACCGGTATGGCTACACCTTC
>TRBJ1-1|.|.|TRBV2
CASSSDTNTEAFF
TGTGCCAGCAGTAGCGACACAAACACTGAAGCTTTCTTT
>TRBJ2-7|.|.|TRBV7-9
CASEDPPYEQYF
TGTGCCAGCGAGGACCCCCCCTACGAGCAGTACTTC
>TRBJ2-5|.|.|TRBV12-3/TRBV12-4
CASKAAKQETQYF
TGTGCCAGCAAGGCGGCTAAACAAGAGACCCAGTACTTC
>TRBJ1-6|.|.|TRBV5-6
CASSPGRGPGLHF
TGTGCCAGCAGCCCCGGCCGGGGTCCTGGGCTCCACTTT
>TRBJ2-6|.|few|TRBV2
CASSELGRVFGANVLTF
TGTGCCAGCAGTGAGTTGGGCAGGGTCTTTGGGGCCAACGTCCTGACTTTC
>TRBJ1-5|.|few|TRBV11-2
CASSLGTRDVSNQPQHF
TGTGCCAGCAGCTTAGGGACGAGGGACGTGAGCAATCAGCCCCAGCATTTT
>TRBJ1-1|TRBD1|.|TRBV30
CAWGRGTDTEAFF
TGTGCCTGGGGCAGGGGGACAGACACTGAAGCTTTCTTT
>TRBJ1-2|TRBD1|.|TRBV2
CATHGTENYGYTF
TGTGCCACCCACGGGACAGAAAACTATGGCTACACCTTC
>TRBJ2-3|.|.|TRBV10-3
CAISESMGGAATDTQYF
TGTGCCATCAGTGAGTCGATGGGGGGGGCGGCCACAGATACGCAGTATTTT
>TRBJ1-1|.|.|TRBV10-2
CASCGSGAYTEAFF
TGCGCCAGCTGCGGTTCCGGGGCGTACACTGAAGCTTTCTTT
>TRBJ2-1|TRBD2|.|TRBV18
CASSPLAGSYNEQFF
TGTGCCAGCTCGCCCCTAGCGGGGTCCTACAATGAGCAGTTCTTC
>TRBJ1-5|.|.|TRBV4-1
CASSPRSGGLQPQHF
TGCGCCAGCAGCCCCAGATCGGGGGGCCTCCAGCCCCAGCATTTT
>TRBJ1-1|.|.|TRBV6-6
CASSYPRGGTYPEAFF
TGTGCCAGCAGTTACCCCAGAGGGGGGACCTACCCTGAAGCTTTCTTT
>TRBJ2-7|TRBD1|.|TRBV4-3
CASSQTGAAPYEQYF
TGCGCCAGCAGCCAAACAGGGGCCGCTCCCTACGAGCAGTACTTC
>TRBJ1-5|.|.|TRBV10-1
CASSEDRTDQPQHF
TGCGCCAGCAGTGAGGACAGGACCGATCAGCCCCAGCATTTT
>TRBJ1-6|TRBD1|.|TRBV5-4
CASSLARSRGPENSPLHF
TGTGCCAGCAGCTTGGCCAGGTCCAGGGGGCCGGAAAATTCACCCCTCCACTTT
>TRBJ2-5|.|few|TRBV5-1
CASSLGGRAETQYF
TGCGCCAGCAGCTTGGGGGGCAGGGCCGAGACCCAGTACTTC
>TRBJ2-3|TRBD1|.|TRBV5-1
CASRNNGGQGKGTDTQYF
TGCGCCAGCAGAAACAACGGCGGACAGGGGAAAGGGACAGATACGCAGTATTTT
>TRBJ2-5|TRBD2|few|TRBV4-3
CASSPLCRDYHWSPQETQYF
TGCGCCAGCAGCCCCCTTTGTCGGGACTACCACTGGTCTCCCCAAGAGACCCAGTACTTC